The T cell receptor (beta chain) described here comes from a study of beta chain features in type 1 diabetes. Germline V gene data show CDR1 as SGHVS and CDR2 as FNYEAQ. The CDR3 spans 14 residues. V was trimmed by 3 bases and J by 10 bases, leaving 16 bases between them. Reverse transcribing all isolated RNA meant expressed TCRB transcripts were sequenced. Sequencing used immunoSEQ multiplex PCR; TCRdb keeps in-frame clones, though not all of them. This sample has 160,000 or so clones, with approximately 9% found just once. Study observations and caveats: Shortening that was moderate but significant affected the TCRB CDR3s of Type 1 diabetes patients in all four CD4+ subsets.

This clone was seen a few times. Its antigen remains unknown. The chain has TRBV7-6 and TRBJ2-1; D ambiguous. The receptor was derived from a woman under 30 with type 1 diabetes. The specimen was central memory CD4+ T cells from blood. The DNA of the CDR3 is TGTGCCAGCAGCTTGAACAGCCAGCCAATGGAGCAGTTCTTC. It yields the protein CASSLNSQPMEQFF.